One sample yielded the 25 T cell receptor beta chains listed below, sequenced in a study of radiotherapy plus CTLA-4 blockade in lung cancer. Produced via immunoSEQ multiplex PCR; TCRdb's table is partial and in-frame only. In the table there are some 110,000 clones, about 85% of which are singletons. The sequences come from peripheral blood, collected from a patient treated with radiotherapy plus ipilimumab. The receptors originated from a human donor with non-small cell lung cancer that progressed on radiotherapy plus ipilimumab. Some clones in this sample may be carry-over from other donors' samples.

This chain joins TRBV4-3 and TRBJ2-5; 12 nucleotides line up with TRBD2. The CDR3 has 19 residues. V was clipped by 0 bases and J by 1 base; unmatched bases: 9. The germline gives CDR1 LGHNA, CDR2 YSLEER. The CDR3 DNA reads as TGCGCCAGCAGCCAAGATTCTGGACTAGCGGGATATTTCCAAGAGACCCAGTACTTC. This encodes CASSQDSGLAGYFQETQYF.

The rearrangement links TRBV2 to TRBJ2-7; the D is unclear. V was shortened by 6 bases and J by 2 bases, with 11 bases between the two germline ends. CDR1 and CDR2 (germline): SNHLY, FYNNEI. This CDR3 is 13 amino acids long. CDR3 sequence reads: CASRWSPTYEQYF. The CDR3, as DNA: TGTGCCAGCAGATGGTCTCCAACCTACGAGCAGTACTTC.

J is TRBJ2-6 and V is TRBV5-4, with D tentatively TRBD1 (7 bases). CDR1 SGHNT and CDR2 YYREEE come from the germline V gene (reference sequence). The CDR3 covers 17 residues. Trimming removed 0 bases at V and 0 bases at J, with 10 bases between. In DNA, the CDR3 is TGTGCCAGCAGCTTGGGCGGGACAGCCTCTGGGGCCAACGTCCTGACTTTC. Amino acids: CASSLGGTASGANVLTF.

The V and J genes are TRBV2 and TRBJ1-5; the match to TRBD1 covers 7 bases. Germline V gene lookup returns CDR1 SNHLY and CDR2 FYNNEI. This CDR3 is 14 amino acids long. With 6 bases clipped from V and 16 bases from J, the junction kept 18 bases outside the gene matches. The CDR3 loop is CASRITQGDPHLHF. The CDR3, as DNA: TGTGCCAGCAGAATTACTCAGGGGGACCCCCATCTCCATTTT.

Only one count was recorded for this clone. The rearrangement joins TRBV7-9 to TRBJ2-2, with 7 bases aligning to TRBD1. Looked up from germline, CDR1 is SEHNR and CDR2 is FQNEAQ (reference sequence). CDR3 length: 14 amino acids. Unmatched junction bases numbered 5, after V lost 9 bases and J lost 1 base. In DNA, the CDR3 is TGTGCCAGTGCCGGGACAGAGAACACCGGGGAGCTGTTTTTT. This encodes CASAGTENTGELFF.

This clone came up a few times. The chain uses TRBV2 and TRBJ2-1; 15 bases agree with TRBD2. Germline V gene data show CDR1 as SNHLY and CDR2 as FYNNEI. After removal of 6 bases from V and 1 base from J, the junction contained 4 bases not matched to a gene. The CDR3 has 17 amino acids. The CDR3 DNA follows: TGTGCCAGCAGCTGGACTAGCGGGGGGGTGTCCTACAATGAGCAGTTCTTC. Residues: CASSWTSGGVSYNEQFF.

V and J are TRBV2 and TRBJ2-1, with D perhaps given as TRBD1 or TRBD2 (6 bases each). The CDR3 has 14 residues. V lost 7 bases and J lost 5, with 15 bases in between. Germline V gives CDR1 SNHLY, CDR2 FYNNEI. In nucleotides, the CDR3 is TGTGCCAGCATTCGGTGGGGGGCGAACAATGAGCAGTTCTTC. This translates into CASIRWGANNEQFF.

The chain has TRBV25-1 and TRBJ2-2, with no clear D. The CDR3 runs to 16 residues. Trimming took 2 bases from V and 6 from J, leaving 16 bases between them. Germline V gene sequence: CDR1 MGHDK, CDR2 SYGVNS. The DNA of the CDR3 is TGTGCCAGCAGTGAAAATGATGAAAGGCCGGCCGGGGAGCTGTTTTTT. It specifies CASSENDERPAGELFF.

The chain links TRBV4-1 to TRBJ2-5; TRBD1 agrees at 10 bases. V lost 2 bases to trimming and J lost 2 bases; unmatched junction nucleotides: 11. The CDR3 loop spans 18 amino acids. Germline V gene lookup returns CDR1 MGHRA and CDR2 YSYEKL. DNA of the CDR3: TGCGCCAGCAGCCAAAGATTGGGCGGGACAGGGGAGCAAGAGACCCAGTACTTC. This translates into CASSQRLGGTGEQETQYF.

The J gene is TRBJ2-7, the V gene TRBV5-5, with 9 bases lining up with TRBD1. Looked up from germline, CDR1 is SGHKS and CDR2 is YYEKEE (reference sequence). V lost 1 base and J lost 2; bases outside the gene matches: 4. This CDR3 region has 15 residues. Here the CDR3 DNA reads TGTGCCAGCAGCTTGAGGGGGACAGGGCCCTACGAGCAGTACTTC. This gives the protein CASSLRGTGPYEQYF.

The chain employs TRBV6-5 and TRBJ1-3, with D unclear. Germline-derived CDR1 and CDR2 are MNHEY and SVGAGI. Between the trimmed V and J ends, which lost 4 bases and 9 bases, there was a span of 10 bases. The CDR3 extends over 12 amino acids. CDR3 sequence (DNA): TGTGCCAGCAGTTCCCCGGGAGGCACCATATATTTT. The encoded protein is CASSSPGGTIYF.

CDR3 bases: TGTGCCAGCAGTTTATGGGGGGGCAACACTGAAGCTTTCTTT. Its translation: CASSLWGGNTEAFF. The chain carries TRBV28 and TRBJ1-1; weak D call: TRBD1 (6 bases). V was cut by 0 bases and J by 2 bases, with 7 bases left in between. The CDR3 totals 14 residues. CDR1 is MDHEN and CDR2 is SYDVKM in the germline V gene.

This chain links TRBV7-2 with TRBJ2-2, with D perhaps being TRBD1 or TRBD2 (6 bases each). CDR3 size: 16 residues. Germline loops: CDR1 SGHTA, CDR2 FQGNSA. Trimming took 1 base from V and 4 from J, leaving 13 bases between them. The CDR3 sequence: CASSLEGGFRTGELFF. CDR3 nucleotides: TGTGCCAGCAGCTTAGAGGGGGGATTTCGCACCGGGGAGCTGTTTTTT.

This rearrangement joins TRBV7-9 to TRBJ1-4; TRBD1 aligns across 7 bases. The CDR3 totals 18 residues. With V trimmed by 7 bases and J by 10 bases, 24 bases remained unmatched. Germline assignment: CDR1 SEHNR and CDR2 FQNEAQ (reference sequence). The CDR3 protein is CASTLGQQGPGLEGKLFF. CDR3 bases: TGTGCCAGCACCCTAGGACAACAGGGGCCCGGACTTGAGGGAAAACTGTTTTTT.

This chain links TRBV7-3 with TRBJ2-3; possibly TRBD2 for D (6 bases). Trimming removed 4 bases at V and 10 bases at J, with 9 bases between. The germline gives CDR1 SGHTA, CDR2 FQGTGA. This CDR3 comprises 11 residues. The CDR3 DNA reads as TGTGCCAGCAGCTCCGGGGGTGCGCAGTATTTT. Translation gives CASSSGGAQYF.

This clone was picked up a small number of times. This chain links TRBV5-1 with TRBJ1-2; 8 nucleotides match TRBD1. Trimming cost V 2 bases and J 4 bases; bases outside gene matches: 4. This CDR3 region has 14 residues. Germline CDR1 is SGHRS and CDR2 is YFSETQ. This CDR3 is CASSLFGQGYGYTF. The DNA of the CDR3 is TGCGCCAGCAGCTTATTCGGACAGGGCTATGGCTACACCTTC.

The rearrangement uses TRBV5-1 and TRBJ2-7; TRBD1 matches 7 bases. The V and J ends lost 4 bases and 2 bases, in that order; junction bases with no gene match: 9. In germline, CDR1 is SGHRS, CDR2 YFSETQ. The CDR3 covers 15 residues. The CDR3 region has the DNA TGCGCCAGCAGCCCCGGACAGGTACTCGCCTACGAGCAGTACTTC. It is translated as CASSPGQVLAYEQYF.

This clone was seen more than once but under ten times. The gene calls are TRBV6-5 and TRBJ1-2, with no clear D. Trimming took off 10 bases at V and 7 bases at J, with 19 bases between the two ends. Germline CDR1 reads MNHEY; CDR2 reads SVGAGI. The CDR3 is made up of 13 amino acids. The CDR3 sequence: CATQTRRGGGYTF. CDR3 nucleotides: TGTGCCACCCAGACGAGGAGAGGTGGTGGCTACACCTTC.

The chain couples TRBV6-5 to TRBJ1-1; D is possibly TRBD1 (6 bases). The V end was cut by 1 base, the J end by 7 bases, with 10 bases between. The CDR3 is 13 amino acids. Germline assignment: CDR1 MNHEY and CDR2 SVGAGI. The CDR3 sequence is CASSYYRAGEAFF. CDR3 nucleotides: TGTGCCAGCAGTTACTACAGGGCGGGTGAAGCTTTCTTT.

The chain carries TRBV11-2 and TRBJ2-5; either TRBD1 or TRBD2 may supply D (5 bases each). CDR1 and CDR2 from the germline V gene are SGHAT and FQNNGV. The CDR3 sequence is 16 residues long. V lost 1 base and J lost 3, with 15 bases in between. CDR3 DNA: TGTGCCAGCAGCTTAGTTCTCTCTGGGGGAAAAGAGACCCAGTACTTC. Encoded protein: CASSLVLSGGKETQYF. The full variable domain, in which reference TRBV11-2 and TRBJ2-5 provide the parts outside the CDR3, is EAGVAQSPRYKIIEKRQSVAFWCNPISGHATLYWYQQILGQGPKLLIQFQNNGVVDDSQLPKDRFSAERLKGVDSTLKIQPAKLEDSAVYLCASSLVLSGGKETQYFGPGTRLLVL.

This chain uses TRBV29-1 with TRBJ2-3, with D possibly matching TRBD1 (5 bases). V lost 2 bases, J lost 2 bases, and 8 bases lay in between. The CDR3 runs to 13 residues. CDR1 is SQVTM and CDR2 is ANQGSEA in the germline V gene. The CDR3 DNA reads as TGCAGCGTTGAAAGGGGTTTCACAGATACGCAGTATTTT. This sequence encodes CSVERGFTDTQYF.

This clone ranks as medium-sized. This chain links TRBV9 with TRBJ2-1, with 12 bases that match TRBD1. V lost 1 base and J lost 6; bases outside the gene matches: 5. Germline-derived CDR1 and CDR2 are SGDLS and YYNGEE. The CDR3 has 16 residues. CDR3 in DNA: TGTGCCAGCAGCGTATCGGGACAGGGGGCCGGCAATGAGCAGTTCTTC. Residues: CASSVSGQGAGNEQFF.

This chain connects TRBV4-1 to TRBJ1-4, with D possibly being TRBD1 (6 bases). Germline CDR1 is MGHRA and CDR2 is YSYEKL. The length of the CDR3 is 15 residues. V shed 0 bases and J shed 8 bases, with 13 bases lying between them. CDR3 coding DNA: TGCGCCAGCAGCCAAGACGGGACCCAGGGGGAAAAACTGTTTTTT. Its translation: CASSQDGTQGEKLFF.

The chain joins TRBV7-9 to TRBJ1-1; D unclear. This CDR3 spans 14 amino acids. V lost 5 bases and J 1 base, leaving 11 bases between the germline ends. Germline values: CDR1 SEHNR, CDR2 FQNEAQ (reference sequence). The CDR3: CASSRLNRNTEAFF. The CDR3 DNA sequence: TGTGCCAGCAGCCGACTTAACAGGAACACTGAAGCTTTCTTT.

The rearrangement uses TRBV7-3 and TRBJ1-1; 7 nucleotides agree with TRBD1. Germline values: CDR1 SGHTA, CDR2 FQGTGA. V lost 5 bases and J lost 5; bases outside the gene matches: 8. CDR3 length: 14 amino acids. The CDR3 is CASSARQGSTEAFF. CDR3 in DNA: TGTGCCAGCAGCGCTAGACAGGGATCAACTGAAGCTTTCTTT.